The 7 T cell receptor beta chains given below trace back to one sample, sequenced in a study of blood T cell repertoires in COVID-19. Some clones are missing from TCRdb's copy, which holds only in-frame ones; the method was immunoSEQ multiplex PCR. The table shows about 140,000 clones, with 75% to 85% occurring only once. The sequencing input was peripheral blood. The receptors were sampled from an elderly woman with active or convalescent COVID-19.

This clone has a single count. Sequence at one end of the junction differs from germline and may be a read error. The rearrangement links TRBV7-7 to TRBJ1-3; D unresolved. The CDR3 runs to 17 residues. Germline lookup yields CDR1 SSHAT and CDR2 FNYEAQ (reference sequence). The CDR3 is CASSHDQWESPGNTIYF. DNA of the CDR3: TGTGCTAGCAGCCACGACCAATGGGAGTCGCCTGGAAACACCATATATTTT.

The chain carries TRBV19 and TRBJ1-6; D not certain. This CDR3 contains 16 residues. Trimming stripped 7 bases from V and 0 bases from J, with 13 bases between. Germline V gene sequence: CDR1 LNHDA, CDR2 SQIVND (reference sequence). The CDR3 is CASKGAGGSYNSPLHF. CDR3 DNA: TGTGCCAGTAAAGGTGCCGGCGGCTCCTATAATTCACCCCTCCACTTT.

V and J are TRBV4-3 and TRBJ1-6; 10 nucleotides match TRBD1. Germline loops: CDR1 LGHNA, CDR2 YSLEER. There are 16 residues in the CDR3. The junction had 11 bases not matched to a gene; V was cut back by 4 bases and J by 11 bases. This CDR3 is CASSPRTGGFLAPLHF. Here the CDR3 DNA reads TGCGCCAGCAGCCCGCGGACAGGGGGGTTCTTAGCACCCCTCCACTTT.

The chain has TRBV2 and TRBJ2-1; the match to TRBD1 covers 11 bases. There are 15 residues in the CDR3. Looked up from germline, CDR1 is SNHLY and CDR2 is FYNNEI. With V trimmed by 6 bases and J by 7 bases, 8 bases remained unmatched. For the CDR3, the DNA is TGTGCCAGCAGACGGGACAGGGGGTCGCAAAATGAGCAGTTCTTC. The encoded protein is CASRRDRGSQNEQFF.

V and J are TRBV28 and TRBJ2-5; TRBD2 matches 8 bases. The CDR3 consists of 14 residues. The trim removed 7 bases at V and 5 bases at J, leaving 9 bases unmatched. The V gene's germline CDR1 is MDHEN and CDR2 SYDVKM. The CDR3 region is CASNPSGGHETQYF. Written as DNA, the CDR3 is TGTGCCAGCAACCCCTCGGGGGGGCATGAGACCCAGTACTTC.

The count of this clone is one. The V and J genes are TRBV11-2 and TRBJ1-6, with a weak D call TRBD1 (6 bases). CDR3 length: 18 residues. The V gene's germline CDR1 is SGHAT and CDR2 FQNNGV. V lost 4 bases and J lost 0, with 16 bases in between. The CDR3 sequence is CASSSRQARSSYNSPLHF. The DNA for the CDR3 is TGTGCCAGCAGCTCCAGACAGGCAAGGAGCTCCTATAATTCACCCCTCCACTTT.

The genes are TRBV24-1 and TRBJ2-1, with D perhaps matching TRBD1 (6 bases). This CDR3 region has 17 residues. Germline V gene sequence: CDR1 KGHDR, CDR2 SFDVKD. V lost 3 bases to trimming and J lost 6 bases, with 20 bases between them. CDR3 region: CATSDPKSNRVRNEQFF. CDR3 nucleotides: TGTGCCACCAGTGATCCAAAGTCTAACAGGGTACGCAATGAGCAGTTCTTC.